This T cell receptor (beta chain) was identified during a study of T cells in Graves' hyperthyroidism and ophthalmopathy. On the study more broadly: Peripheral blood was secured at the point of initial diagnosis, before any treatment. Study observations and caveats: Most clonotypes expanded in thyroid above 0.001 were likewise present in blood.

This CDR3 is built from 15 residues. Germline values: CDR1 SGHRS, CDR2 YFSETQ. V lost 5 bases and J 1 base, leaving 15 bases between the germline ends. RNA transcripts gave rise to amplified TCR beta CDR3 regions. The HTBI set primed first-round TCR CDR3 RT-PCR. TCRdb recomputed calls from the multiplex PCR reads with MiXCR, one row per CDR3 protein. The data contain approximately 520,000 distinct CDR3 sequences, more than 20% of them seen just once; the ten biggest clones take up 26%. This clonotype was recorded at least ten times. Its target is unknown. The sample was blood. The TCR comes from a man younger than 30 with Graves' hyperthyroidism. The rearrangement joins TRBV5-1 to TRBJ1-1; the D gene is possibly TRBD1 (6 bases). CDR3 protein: CASSAHTGKNTEAFF. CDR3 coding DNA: TGCGCCAGCAGTGCGCATACAGGGAAGAACACTGAAGCTTTCTTT.